A selection of T cell receptor beta chains follows, all from one sample in a study of blood T cell repertoires in COVID-19. Repertoires were generated with immunoSEQ multiplex PCR, while TCRdb's copy carries only in-frame clones and drops some. In the table there are 250,000 to 350,000 clones, approximately 90% of which are singletons. The sample taken for sequencing was peripheral blood. The receptors here all came from a man in his thirties or forties with acute or convalescent COVID-19. The CDR3 runs from the conserved cysteine through the conserved F or W. A D gene is named only where the DNA matches it firmly. For some rows the clone size is stated as once, few or many, or as a class when expanded; others skip it.

D gene: NA
V gene: TRBV11-3
J gene: TRBJ2-5
clone size: NA
CDR3 DNA: TGTGCCAGCAGCCCACGTGGGGGGTCGGGAGAGACCCAGTACTTC
CDR3 protein: CASSPRGGSGETQYF

D gene: NA
V gene: TRBV7-9
J gene: TRBJ1-4
clone size: NA
CDR3 DNA: TGTGCCAGCAGCCGACAATCAACTAATGAAAAACTGTTTTTT
CDR3 protein: CASSRQSTNEKLFF

D gene: TRBD2
V gene: TRBV29-1
J gene: TRBJ2-3
clone size: NA
CDR3 DNA: TGCAGCGTTGTCGTAGCGGGGTTAGATACGCAGTATTTT
CDR3 protein: CSVVVAGLDTQYF

D gene: NA
V gene: TRBV6-4
J gene: TRBJ2-2
clone size: NA
CDR3 DNA: TGTGCCAGCGGGGACTTCTTCGGGGAGCTATTTTTT
CDR3 protein: CASGDFFGELFF

D gene: NA
V gene: TRBV28
J gene: TRBJ1-2
clone size: NA
CDR3 DNA: TGTGCCAGCAGTTCCGGACAGTCTAACTATGGCTACACCTTC
CDR3 protein: CASSSGQSNYGYTF

D gene: NA
V gene: TRBV18
J gene: TRBJ2-7
clone size: NA
CDR3 DNA: TGTGCCAGCTCACCGGACAGTTACGAGCAGTACTTC
CDR3 protein: CASSPDSYEQYF

D gene: NA
V gene: TRBV11-3
J gene: TRBJ1-1
clone size: once
CDR3 DNA: TGTGCCAGCAGCTTAAGGGGGTATACGGAAGCTTTCTTT
CDR3 protein: CASSLRGYTEAFF

D gene: NA
V gene: TRBV6-5
J gene: TRBJ1-4
clone size: NA
CDR3 DNA: TGTGCCAGCAGTTATCGGGGTCTGGGTGGCGAAAAACTGTTTTTT
CDR3 protein: CASSYRGLGGEKLFF

D gene: NA
V gene: TRBV6-5
J gene: TRBJ1-2
clone size: few
CDR3 DNA: TGTGCCACGCAGACGACAGGCCGCATAAGGGGCTACACCTTC
CDR3 protein: CATQTTGRIRGYTF

D gene: NA
V gene: TRBV25-1
J gene: TRBJ1-1
clone size: NA
CDR3 DNA: TGTGCCAGCAGTAAACTAAGTAGAAATTCTGAAGCTTTCTTT
CDR3 protein: CASSKLSRNSEAFF

D gene: NA
V gene: TRBV11-2
J gene: TRBJ2-5
clone size: NA
CDR3 DNA: TGTGCCAGCAGCTTAAATCGGGAGACCCAGTACTTC
CDR3 protein: CASSLNRETQYF

D gene: NA
V gene: TRBV5-8
J gene: TRBJ1-3
clone size: NA
CDR3 DNA: TGTGCCAGCAGCCCGGGGGTCTCTGGAAACACCATATATTTT
CDR3 protein: CASSPGVSGNTIYF

D gene: NA
V gene: TRBV6-6
J gene: TRBJ1-2
clone size: NA
CDR3 DNA: TGTGCCAGCAGCCTGGGAGCGGACTATGGCTACACCTTC
CDR3 protein: CASSLGADYGYTF

D gene: NA
V gene: TRBV14
J gene: TRBJ1-3
clone size: NA
CDR3 DNA: TGTGCCAGCAGCCATTACCTACAGGGTTCCTCTGGAAACACCATATATTTT
CDR3 protein: CASSHYLQGSSGNTIYF

D gene: NA
V gene: TRBV3-1/TRBV3-2
J gene: TRBJ2-2
clone size: once
CDR3 DNA: TGTGCCAGCAGCCAAGGTTCCGTCGGGGAGCTGTTTTTT
CDR3 protein: CASSQGSVGELFF

D gene: NA
V gene: TRBV7-2
J gene: TRBJ2-2
clone size: NA
CDR3 DNA: TGTGCCAGCAGCTCTGGCATACACGGGGAGCTGTTTTTT
CDR3 protein: CASSSGIHGELFF

D gene: NA
V gene: TRBV5-5
J gene: TRBJ2-1
clone size: NA
CDR3 DNA: TGTGCCAGCAGCTTGTTATCGGGGGACCACAATGAGCAGTTCTTC
CDR3 protein: CASSLLSGDHNEQFF